The rows below give T cell receptor beta chains drawn from one sample of a study of T cell repertoires in cytomegalovirus infection. TCRdb ran MiXCR on the reads and lists one entry per CDR3 protein. This sample carries hundreds of thousands of distinct CDR3 sequences, about 42% of them seen once, and the ten largest clones take roughly two fifths. These receptors' antigens are unknown. Sequenced here: cultured PBMCs, sampled from culture after CMV antigen stimulation. The receptors originated from a human donor in good health (CMV status not recorded). Some clones in this sample may be carry-over from other donors' samples. Each CDR3 is given with its conserved first and last residue. The D gene is left open where the match is weak. Clone sizes are given selectively: once, few, many, or a class where the clone is expanded.

size: .
V: TRBV7-2
D: .
J: TRBJ1-6
DNA: TGTGCCAGCAGCTCTAGAAGACCCGCTGACCTCCACTTT
CDR3: CASSSRRPADLHF

size: .
V: TRBV2
D: .
J: TRBJ2-5
DNA: TGTGCCAGCCTACCAGGGTTCGAACGGTTGACCCAGTACTTC
CDR3: CASLPGFERLTQYF

size: .
V: TRBV7-8
D: .
J: TRBJ1-1
DNA: TGTGCCAGCAGCTTAGAGCAGGCGGGCACTGAAGCTTTCTTT
CDR3: CASSLEQAGTEAFF

size: few
V: TRBV7-6
D: .
J: TRBJ2-1
DNA: TGTGCCAGCAGCCTTATGGGGAGCTCCTACAATGAGCAGTTCTTC
CDR3: CASSLMGSSYNEQFF

size: .
V: TRBV6-5
D: .
J: TRBJ2-5
DNA: TGTGCCAGCAGTTACTCGTGGGGTCTTGGGGAGACCCAGTACTTC
CDR3: CASSYSWGLGETQYF

size: .
V: TRBV7-9
D: .
J: TRBJ1-1
DNA: TGTGCCATTTTGCTAGGACGAGATAACACTGAAGCTTTCTTT
CDR3: CAILLGRDNTEAFF

size: .
V: TRBV5-6
D: TRBD2
J: TRBJ2-3
DNA: TGTGCCAGCAGCTTTATAGCGGGAGTTGGAGATACGCAGTATTTT
CDR3: CASSFIAGVGDTQYF

size: .
V: TRBV4-3
D: .
J: TRBJ1-6
DNA: TGCGCCAGCAGCCAAGAGGTGACCACGACGGGCGGCTCACCCCTCCACTTT
CDR3: CASSQEVTTTGGSPLHF

size: .
V: TRBV19
D: .
J: TRBJ2-5
DNA: TGTGCCAGTAGTATAGTGGACTCCCTGGGAGAGACCCAGTACTTC
CDR3: CASSIVDSLGETQYF

size: once
V: TRBV20-1
D: TRBD2
J: TRBJ2-2
DNA: TGCAGTGCTAGAGATCAATCATGGGCTAGCGGGAGGAACACCGGGGAGCTGTTTTTT
CDR3: CSARDQSWASGRNTGELFF